The next 5 T cell receptor beta chains were all read from a single sample in a study of blood T cells in healthy people across ages. A second PCR, run for about 7 to 11 cycles, used a sample-barcoded 5' primer plus a J-beta primer mix. TCRdb reprocessed the 5' RACE reads via MiXCR and lists one record per CDR3 protein. Here the sample spans about 970,000 distinct CDR3 sequences, roughly 50% being singletons. Sequencing was performed on blood. The receptors stem from a woman aged 55-75 years in good health.

The V gene is TRBV6-6, the J gene TRBJ2-6; the D gene is possibly TRBD1 (6 bases). The germline gives CDR1 MNHNY, CDR2 SVGAGI (reference sequence). This CDR3 has 15 amino acids. The ends were cut back, 6 bases at V and 6 bases at J, with 15 bases in the middle. CDR3 bases: TGTGCCAGCAGCCAGGACAGCTCTATGGCCAACGTCCTGACTTTC. Translation gives CASSQDSSMANVLTF.

This chain joins TRBV30 and TRBJ2-7, with a weak D call TRBD2 (6 bases). The CDR3 is made up of 12 amino acids. The V end lost 7 bases, the J end lost 3 bases, and 13 bases lay between the germline ends. The germline CDR1 and CDR2 sequences are GTSNPN and SVGIG (reference sequence). CDR3 coding DNA: TGTGCCTCACGGACTACCTACTACGAGCAGTACTTC. Protein sequence: CASRTTYYEQYF.

This clonotype came up a few times. The gene calls are TRBV4-2 and TRBJ2-4; D gene unclear. Germline V lookup: CDR1 LGHNA, CDR2 YNFKEQ. Deletions cut 4 bases from V and 1 base from J, with 11 bases between. This CDR3 is 15 amino acids long. The CDR3 nucleotides are TGTGCCAGCAGCCCCCACAAATGGGCCAAAAACATTCAGTACTTC. Translating gives CASSPHKWAKNIQYF.

Only a few counts were recorded for this clonotype. The rearrangement links TRBV24-1 to TRBJ2-3, with 10 bases fitting TRBD2. This CDR3 has 16 residues. The ends lost 5 bases at V and 2 bases at J; junction bases unmatched: 6. Germline V CDR1 and CDR2: KGHDR, SFDVKD. CDR3 in amino acids: CATSGSGRPHTDTQYF. Here the CDR3 DNA reads TGTGCCACCAGTGGTAGCGGGAGGCCTCACACAGATACGCAGTATTTT.

This clonotype occurred a few times. The chain joins TRBV20-1 to TRBJ2-7, with unresolved D. V lost 3 bases to trimming and J lost 0 bases, with 18 bases between them. Germline assignment: CDR1 DFQATT and CDR2 SNEGSKA (reference sequence). The CDR3 has 16 amino acids. In DNA form, the CDR3 reads TGCAGTGCTAGGCCCATAATCAGGCAGACCTCCTACGAGCAGTACTTC. Amino acid sequence: CSARPIIRQTSYEQYF.